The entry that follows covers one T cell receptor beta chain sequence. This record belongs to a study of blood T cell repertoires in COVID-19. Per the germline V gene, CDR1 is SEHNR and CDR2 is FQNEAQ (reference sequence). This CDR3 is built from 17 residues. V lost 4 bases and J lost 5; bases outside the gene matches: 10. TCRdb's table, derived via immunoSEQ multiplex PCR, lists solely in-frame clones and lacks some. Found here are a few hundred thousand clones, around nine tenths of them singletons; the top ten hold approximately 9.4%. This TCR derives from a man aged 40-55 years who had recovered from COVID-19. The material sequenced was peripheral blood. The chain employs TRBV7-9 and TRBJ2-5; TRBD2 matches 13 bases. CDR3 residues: CASSSRLAGGRWETQYF. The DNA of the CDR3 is TGTGCCAGCAGCTCAAGACTAGCGGGAGGCCGTTGGGAGACCCAGTACTTC. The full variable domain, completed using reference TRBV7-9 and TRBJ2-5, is DTGVSQNPRHKITKRGQNVTFRCDPISEHNRLYWYRQTLGQGPEFLTYFQNEAQLEKSRLLSDRFSAERPKGSFSTLEIQRTEQGDSAMYLCASSSRLAGGRWETQYFGPGTRLLVL.